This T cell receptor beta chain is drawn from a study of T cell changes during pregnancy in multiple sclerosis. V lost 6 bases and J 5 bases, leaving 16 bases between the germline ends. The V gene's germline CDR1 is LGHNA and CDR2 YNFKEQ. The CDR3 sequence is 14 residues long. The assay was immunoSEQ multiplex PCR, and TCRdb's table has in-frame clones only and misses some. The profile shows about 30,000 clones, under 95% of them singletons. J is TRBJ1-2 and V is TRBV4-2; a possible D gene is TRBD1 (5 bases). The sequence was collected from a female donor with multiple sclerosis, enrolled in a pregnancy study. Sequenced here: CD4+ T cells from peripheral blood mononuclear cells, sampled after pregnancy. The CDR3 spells CASSGPLRGYGYTF. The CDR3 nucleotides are TGTGCCAGCAGTGGACCCCTCCGGGGGTATGGCTACACCTTC.